This T cell receptor (beta chain) was sequenced for a study of blood T cell repertoires in COVID-19. The V gene end was trimmed by 2 bases and the J gene end by 10 bases; junction bases not matched to a gene: 8. In germline, CDR1 is MNHEY, CDR2 SVGAGI. This CDR3 comprises 14 residues. Original analysis: Researchers report that nucleated cell counts were estimated from reference gene primer amplification. Repertoires were generated with immunoSEQ multiplex PCR, while TCRdb's copy carries only in-frame clones and drops some. V, J and clone size are those of that table, while D and trimming were read from the DNA. The sample holds 100,000 to 150,000 clones, 92% seen once. Seattle enrolled patients during active infection and tracked them longitudinally.

This clonotype was obtained from a man aged 45-60 years with COVID-19, enrolled during active disease. The sequenced sample was peripheral blood. The rearrangement links TRBV6-5 to TRBJ1-1, with 9 bases identical to TRBD1. The CDR3: CASSYTDRGLLAFF. DNA for the CDR3: TGTGCCAGCAGTTACACAGACAGGGGGTTGTTAGCTTTCTTT.